The rows below give T cell receptor beta chains drawn from one sample of a study of graft-versus-host responses after intestinal transplantation. Data came from immunoSEQ multiplex PCR; TCRdb stores just in-frame clones and leaves some out. The sample comprises thousands of clones, around 74% of which are singletons, and roughly a tenth rests with the top ten. The specimen was ileum tissue, collected roughly 5 and 7 days after intestinal transplantation. These receptors originate from a human patient who received an intestinal transplant, so some T cells may come from the graft donor. Each CDR3 is given with its conserved first and last residue. The order of the fields is D gene, J gene, V gene, clone size, CDR3 protein, CDR3 DNA. D genes are given only for firm matches. Size is stated for part of the rows, as once, few or many counts, or as a class when the clone is expanded.

d_gene: NA
j_gene: TRBJ1-4
v_gene: TRBV4-3
abundance: NA
CDR3aa: CASSQDRATNEKLFF
CDR3nt: TGCGCCAGCAGCCAAGACAGGGCAACTAATGAAAAACTGTTTTTT

d_gene: TRBD2
j_gene: TRBJ2-1
v_gene: TRBV25-1
abundance: NA
CDR3aa: CASSSGGANEQFF
CDR3nt: TGTGCCAGCAGTAGCGGGGGGGCCAATGAGCAGTTCTTC

d_gene: NA
j_gene: TRBJ2-7
v_gene: TRBV7-9
abundance: NA
CDR3aa: CASSVTSYEQYF
CDR3nt: TGTGCCAGCAGCGTCACAAGCTACGAGCAGTACTTC

d_gene: TRBD1
j_gene: TRBJ2-5
v_gene: TRBV7-2
abundance: NA
CDR3aa: CASSSRTGETQYF
CDR3nt: TGTGCCAGCAGCTCACGGACAGGAGAGACCCAGTACTTC

d_gene: TRBD2
j_gene: TRBJ2-1
v_gene: TRBV10-3
abundance: once
CDR3aa: CAIMTSGRGNEQFF
CDR3nt: TGTGCCATCATGACTAGCGGGAGGGGCAATGAGCAGTTCTTC

d_gene: NA
j_gene: TRBJ2-1
v_gene: TRBV7-9
abundance: NA
CDR3aa: CASSLLGRGGLYNEQFF
CDR3nt: TGTGCCAGCAGCCTCTTGGGCAGGGGCGGCCTTTACAATGAGCAGTTCTTC

d_gene: NA
j_gene: TRBJ2-5
v_gene: TRBV18
abundance: NA
CDR3aa: CASSPPSGETQYF
CDR3nt: TGTGCCAGCTCACCACCGTCAGGGGAGACCCAGTACTTC

d_gene: NA
j_gene: TRBJ2-5
v_gene: TRBV5-5
abundance: NA
CDR3aa: CASSFVGGPQETQYF
CDR3nt: TGTGCCAGCAGCTTTGTCGGGGGCCCCCAAGAGACCCAGTACTTC

d_gene: TRBD2
j_gene: TRBJ2-7
v_gene: TRBV9
abundance: NA
CDR3aa: CASSVAGTSGYEQYF
CDR3nt: TGTGCCAGCAGCGTAGCTGGGACTAGCGGTTACGAGCAGTACTTC

d_gene: NA
j_gene: TRBJ2-5
v_gene: TRBV5-1
abundance: NA
CDR3aa: CASSLSQETQYF
CDR3nt: TGCGCCAGCAGCTTGTCCCAAGAGACCCAGTACTTC

d_gene: NA
j_gene: TRBJ2-2
v_gene: TRBV7-6
abundance: few
CDR3aa: CASSLANRGGYTGELFF
CDR3nt: TGTGCCAGCAGCTTAGCCAACAGGGGGGGATACACCGGGGAGCTGTTTTTT

d_gene: NA
j_gene: TRBJ2-2
v_gene: TRBV5-4
abundance: NA
CDR3aa: CASSSYNTGELFF
CDR3nt: TGTGCCAGCAGCTCCTATAACACCGGGGAGCTGTTTTTT

d_gene: NA
j_gene: TRBJ1-6
v_gene: TRBV10-1
abundance: NA
CDR3aa: CASSEKGNSPLHF
CDR3nt: TGCGCCAGCAGTGAGAAAGGGAATTCACCCCTCCACTTT

d_gene: TRBD2
j_gene: TRBJ2-1
v_gene: TRBV27
abundance: NA
CDR3aa: CASSWTSGRASYNEQFF
CDR3nt: TGTGCCAGCAGTTGGACTAGCGGGAGGGCCTCCTACAATGAGCAGTTCTTC

d_gene: NA
j_gene: TRBJ2-3
v_gene: TRBV5-1
abundance: NA
CDR3aa: CASSGSTDTQYF
CDR3nt: TGCGCCAGCAGCGGGAGCACAGATACGCAGTATTTT

d_gene: NA
j_gene: TRBJ1-2
v_gene: TRBV7-9
abundance: NA
CDR3aa: CASRPGRGGIDYGYTF
CDR3nt: TGTGCCAGCAGACCCGGCAGGGGAGGGATAGACTATGGCTACACCTTC

d_gene: TRBD2
j_gene: TRBJ2-7
v_gene: TRBV7-9
abundance: NA
CDR3aa: CASSLSGVYSYEQYF
CDR3nt: TGTGCCAGCAGTCTTAGCGGGGTCTACTCCTACGAGCAGTACTTC

d_gene: TRBD2
j_gene: TRBJ2-7
v_gene: TRBV10-3
abundance: NA
CDR3aa: CAISESTSGSEQYF
CDR3nt: TGTGCCATCAGTGAGTCGACTAGCGGGAGCGAGCAGTACTTC

d_gene: NA
j_gene: TRBJ1-5
v_gene: TRBV7-6
abundance: NA
CDR3aa: CASSPGGVQPQHF
CDR3nt: TGTGCCAGCAGCCCCGGAGGGGTTCAGCCCCAGCATTTT

d_gene: TRBD2
j_gene: TRBJ2-3
v_gene: TRBV9
abundance: NA
CDR3aa: CASSVGLAVTDTQYF
CDR3nt: TGTGCCAGCAGCGTCGGACTAGCGGTCACAGATACGCAGTATTTT

d_gene: TRBD1
j_gene: TRBJ2-7
v_gene: TRBV7-7
abundance: once
CDR3aa: CASSRGQGYEQYF
CDR3nt: TGTGCCAGCAGCCGGGGACAGGGCTACGAGCAGTACTTC

d_gene: NA
j_gene: TRBJ2-3
v_gene: TRBV30
abundance: NA
CDR3aa: CAWNGALPTDTQYF
CDR3nt: TGTGCCTGGAACGGGGCTCTGCCTACAGATACGCAGTATTTT

d_gene: TRBD1
j_gene: TRBJ1-2
v_gene: TRBV30
abundance: NA
CDR3aa: CAWSAGTGGGYTF
CDR3nt: TGTGCCTGGAGTGCCGGGACAGGGGGCGGCTACACCTTC

d_gene: NA
j_gene: TRBJ1-2
v_gene: TRBV12-5
abundance: NA
CDR3aa: CASGLVLEGGYTF
CDR3nt: TGTGCTAGTGGTTTGGTACTTGAGGGCGGCTACACCTTC

d_gene: TRBD2
j_gene: TRBJ2-7
v_gene: TRBV6-5
abundance: NA
CDR3aa: CASSYGLAAYEQYF
CDR3nt: TGTGCCAGCAGTTACGGACTAGCGGCCTACGAGCAGTACTTC

d_gene: NA
j_gene: TRBJ1-6
v_gene: TRBV5-1
abundance: NA
CDR3aa: CASSLDQGGTPLHF
CDR3nt: TGCGCCAGCAGCTTGGACCAGGGAGGTACACCCCTCCACTTT

d_gene: NA
j_gene: TRBJ2-7
v_gene: TRBV12-2
abundance: NA
CDR3aa: CASRQGLAGAHEQYF
CDR3nt: TGTGCAAGTCGCCAAGGACTAGCGGGAGCCCACGAGCAGTACTTC

d_gene: NA
j_gene: TRBJ2-1
v_gene: TRBV6-1
abundance: NA
CDR3aa: CASSELNEQFF
CDR3nt: TGTGCCAGCAGTGAACTCAATGAGCAGTTCTTC

d_gene: NA
j_gene: TRBJ2-1
v_gene: TRBV15
abundance: few
CDR3aa: CATNTGGPPSSYNEQFF
CDR3nt: TGTGCCACCAACACTGGCGGGCCTCCGAGCTCCTACAATGAGCAGTTCTTC

d_gene: TRBD1
j_gene: TRBJ1-2
v_gene: TRBV11-2
abundance: NA
CDR3aa: CASSSRQGASGYTF
CDR3nt: TGTGCCAGCAGCTCCAGACAGGGGGCGAGTGGCTACACCTTC

d_gene: NA
j_gene: TRBJ1-2
v_gene: TRBV30
abundance: NA
CDR3aa: CAWKAGARGNYGYTF
CDR3nt: TGTGCCTGGAAGGCAGGGGCGAGAGGTAACTATGGCTACACCTTC

d_gene: NA
j_gene: TRBJ1-5
v_gene: TRBV30
abundance: NA
CDR3aa: CAWADLDSNQPQHF
CDR3nt: TGTGCCTGGGCTGACCTCGATAGCAATCAGCCCCAGCATTTT

d_gene: NA
j_gene: TRBJ1-2
v_gene: TRBV6-5
abundance: NA
CDR3aa: CASSYGTNYGYTF
CDR3nt: TGTGCCAGCAGTTACGGGACAAACTATGGCTACACCTTC

d_gene: NA
j_gene: TRBJ2-3
v_gene: TRBV11-2
abundance: NA
CDR3aa: CASSLAGGTDTQYF
CDR3nt: TGTGCCAGCAGCTTAGCAGGGGGCACAGATACGCAGTATTTT

d_gene: NA
j_gene: TRBJ1-1
v_gene: TRBV12-1
abundance: NA
CDR3aa: CASSPGWTGTNTEAFF
CDR3nt: TGTGCCAGCAGCCCCGGGTGGACAGGCACGAACACTGAAGCTTTCTTT

d_gene: TRBD1
j_gene: TRBJ1-6
v_gene: TRBV4-3
abundance: NA
CDR3aa: CASSQDGPGQGNSPLHF
CDR3nt: TGCGCCAGCAGCCAGGATGGTCCGGGACAGGGAAATTCACCCCTCCACTTT

d_gene: NA
j_gene: TRBJ2-5
v_gene: TRBV4-1
abundance: NA
CDR3aa: CASSQAPYRATQYF
CDR3nt: TGCGCCAGCAGCCAAGCCCCGTACAGGGCGACCCAGTACTTC

d_gene: NA
j_gene: TRBJ2-3
v_gene: TRBV6-4
abundance: NA
CDR3aa: CASSDSKGADTQYF
CDR3nt: TGTGCCAGCAGTGACTCGAAAGGGGCAGATACGCAGTATTTT

d_gene: NA
j_gene: TRBJ2-3
v_gene: TRBV18
abundance: NA
CDR3aa: CASSPQYQGTQYF
CDR3nt: TGTGCCAGCTCACCACAATATCAGGGTACGCAGTATTTT

d_gene: NA
j_gene: TRBJ2-3
v_gene: TRBV15
abundance: NA
CDR3aa: CATGPRYGTDTQYF
CDR3nt: TGTGCCACGGGACCCCGATACGGCACAGATACGCAGTATTTT

d_gene: NA
j_gene: TRBJ2-7
v_gene: TRBV7-9
abundance: NA
CDR3aa: CASSLRVSGSPAEQYF
CDR3nt: TGTGCCAGCAGCTTAAGGGTTAGCGGATCCCCGGCCGAGCAGTACTTC

d_gene: NA
j_gene: TRBJ2-1
v_gene: TRBV19
abundance: NA
CDR3aa: CASSISPEKSYNEQFF
CDR3nt: TGTGCCAGTAGTATATCCCCGGAAAAATCCTACAATGAGCAGTTCTTC

d_gene: NA
j_gene: TRBJ2-5
v_gene: TRBV7-7
abundance: NA
CDR3aa: CASSLGPRETQYF
CDR3nt: TGTGCCAGCAGCTTAGGCCCAAGGGAGACCCAGTACTTC

d_gene: TRBD2
j_gene: TRBJ2-1
v_gene: TRBV2
abundance: NA
CDR3aa: CASSDLAGGPGNEQFF
CDR3nt: TGTGCCAGCAGTGACCTAGCGGGGGGGCCGGGAAATGAGCAGTTCTTC

d_gene: TRBD2
j_gene: TRBJ2-7
v_gene: TRBV25-1
abundance: NA
CDR3aa: CASSEGGTSPYEQYF
CDR3nt: TGTGCCAGCAGTGAAGGGGGGACTAGTCCTTACGAGCAGTACTTC

d_gene: TRBD2
j_gene: TRBJ2-1
v_gene: TRBV27
abundance: NA
CDR3aa: CASSHRGEPYNEQFF
CDR3nt: TGTGCCAGCAGTCACCGGGGGGAGCCCTACAATGAGCAGTTCTTC

d_gene: NA
j_gene: TRBJ2-1
v_gene: TRBV30
abundance: NA
CDR3aa: CAWSPLGTEQFF
CDR3nt: TGTGCCTGGAGCCCTCTCGGCACTGAGCAGTTCTTC

d_gene: TRBD2
j_gene: TRBJ2-5
v_gene: TRBV9
abundance: NA
CDR3aa: CASSVASGGAETQYF
CDR3nt: TGTGCCAGCAGCGTAGCTAGCGGGGGGGCCGAGACCCAGTACTTC

d_gene: NA
j_gene: TRBJ1-6
v_gene: TRBV12-5
abundance: NA
CDR3aa: CASGLDNSPLHF
CDR3nt: TGTGCTAGTGGTTTGGACAATTCACCCCTCCACTTT

d_gene: TRBD2
j_gene: TRBJ2-7
v_gene: TRBV19
abundance: once
CDR3aa: CASRRLAGGSSSYEQYF
CDR3nt: TGTGCCAGTAGACGACTAGCGGGAGGTAGCAGCTCCTACGAGCAGTACTTC

d_gene: NA
j_gene: TRBJ2-1
v_gene: TRBV6-5
abundance: NA
CDR3aa: CASRRSNSYNEQFF
CDR3nt: TGTGCCAGCAGACGGTCTAACTCCTACAATGAGCAGTTCTTC

d_gene: NA
j_gene: TRBJ2-2
v_gene: TRBV25-1
abundance: NA
CDR3aa: CASSELLGAGELFF
CDR3nt: TGTGCCAGCAGTGAATTGCTAGGGGCCGGGGAGCTGTTTTTT

d_gene: TRBD2
j_gene: TRBJ2-1
v_gene: TRBV19
abundance: NA
CDR3aa: CASSTSGRANEQFF
CDR3nt: TGTGCCAGTAGTACTAGCGGGAGGGCCAATGAGCAGTTCTTC

d_gene: NA
j_gene: TRBJ2-6
v_gene: TRBV6-1
abundance: NA
CDR3aa: CASSEKRGSGANVLTF
CDR3nt: TGTGCCAGCAGTGAAAAAAGGGGCTCTGGGGCCAACGTCCTGACTTTC

d_gene: NA
j_gene: TRBJ2-5
v_gene: TRBV6-1
abundance: NA
CDR3aa: CASSEGVETQYF
CDR3nt: TGTGCCAGCAGTGAAGGGGTGGAGACCCAGTACTTC

d_gene: NA
j_gene: TRBJ2-2
v_gene: TRBV6-4
abundance: few
CDR3aa: CASSGIRGPNTGELFF
CDR3nt: TGTGCCAGCAGTGGGATCCGGGGGCCGAACACCGGGGAGCTGTTTTTT

d_gene: TRBD1
j_gene: TRBJ1-6
v_gene: TRBV5-3
abundance: NA
CDR3aa: CARSSDDRDNSPFHF
CDR3nt: TGTGCCAGAAGCAGCGACGACAGGGATAATTCACCCTTCCACTTT

d_gene: NA
j_gene: TRBJ2-3
v_gene: TRBV12-2
abundance: NA
CDR3aa: CASRSRLAASTDTQYF
CDR3nt: TGTGCAAGTCGCTCCCGACTAGCAGCCAGCACAGATACGCAGTATTTT

d_gene: NA
j_gene: TRBJ2-1
v_gene: TRBV5-1
abundance: NA
CDR3aa: CASSRDYNEQFF
CDR3nt: TGCGCCAGCAGCCGGGACTACAATGAGCAGTTCTTC

d_gene: TRBD2
j_gene: TRBJ2-2
v_gene: TRBV5-4
abundance: NA
CDR3aa: CASSYPRGGLQGTGELFF
CDR3nt: TGTGCCAGCAGCTACCCTCGCGGGGGGCTTCAGGGCACCGGGGAGCTGTTTTTT